This entry features one T cell receptor beta chain sequence. The antigen is unknown. V shed 5 bases, J shed 4 bases, and the junction held 9 bases outside the gene matches. Germline lookup yields CDR1 MNHNY and CDR2 SVGAGI (reference sequence). The CDR3 loop spans 16 amino acids. These data originate in a study of Ad26.COV2.S vaccination and SARS-CoV-2 variants. Study-level background: Enrollment placed the donor in the COV1001 Ad26.COV2.S trial arm. Intramuscular Ad26.COV2.S at 5x10^10 or 1x10^11 viral particles. Study-wide results and limits: Placebo recipients trailed vaccine recipients in spike-specific TCR breadth. Analyses of TCR breadth and depth may have underestimated total T cell responses.

The treatment was: roughly 18 received Ad26.COV2.S at low or high dose, single or two shots; five or six received placebo; per-sample allocation not given. After the first vaccine or placebo injection, samples were drawn on day 63. Measured with immunoSEQ multiplex PCR; TCRdb has only the in-frame clones, and not every one. Among about 400,000 clones listed, 80% to 90% were seen once. The chain uses TRBV6-6 and TRBJ2-7, with TRBD2 matching 12 bases. The origin of this receptor is a person between 18 and 65 years old who received the Ad26.COV2.S COVID-19 vaccine or a placebo. Sequenced here: peripheral blood, sampled in a trial of Ad26.COV2.S vaccine versus placebo. CDR3 sequence reads: CASSPRLAGDVYEQYF. DNA of the CDR3: TGTGCCAGCAGTCCAAGACTAGCGGGAGACGTTTACGAGCAGTACTTC.